The 25 T cell receptor beta chains in this list originate from one sample, sequenced in a study of T cell responses to AZD1222 COVID-19 vaccine. TCRdb's copy holds only in-frame clones and misses some; the assay was immunoSEQ multiplex PCR. The repertoire consists of 86,000 or so clones, with around nine tenths occurring once and the leading ten covering 6.9%. Here the sequenced sample was peripheral blood, taken 28 days after the second AZD1222 dose. These receptors all stem from an adult who received the AZD1222 COVID-19 vaccine.

V gene TRBV4-2 combines with J gene TRBJ2-2; no firm D call. The V end was cut by 4 bases, the J end by 5 bases, with 8 bases between. The CDR3 spans 13 residues. Looked up from germline, CDR1 is LGHNA and CDR2 is YNFKEQ. The CDR3 DNA sequence: TGTGCCAGCAGCCCCTTAGATACCGGGGAGCTGTTTTTT. Protein: CASSPLDTGELFF.

The rearrangement joins TRBV7-9 to TRBJ2-5; 12 nucleotides match TRBD2. CDR1 and CDR2 (germline): SEHNR, FQNEAQ (reference sequence). With V trimmed by 0 bases and J by 6 bases, 5 bases remained unmatched. This CDR3 has 16 amino acids. The CDR3 reads CASSLATSGSRKTQYF. In DNA form, the CDR3 reads TGTGCCAGCAGCTTAGCGACTAGCGGGAGTCGGAAGACCCAGTACTTC. Full variable domain (remainder filled in from reference TRBV7-9 and TRBJ2-5): DTGVSQNPRHKITKRGQNVTFRCDPISEHNRLYWYRQTLGQGPEFLTYFQNEAQLEKSRLLSDRFSAERPKGSFSTLEIQRTEQGDSAMYLCASSLATSGSRKTQYFGPGTRLLVL.

The rearrangement links TRBV6-5 to TRBJ2-2; 10 bases are a match to TRBD2. This CDR3 is built from 15 residues. J lost 9 bases, V lost 5 bases, and 9 bases had no gene match. CDR1 is MNHEY, CDR2 SVGAGI, per germline. The CDR3 bases are TGTGCCAGCAGTACTAGCGGGGAGGACTTCTGGGAGCTGTTTTTT. Translated: CASSTSGEDFWELFF.

The table lists this clone with a few counts. The chain uses TRBV6-4 and TRBJ2-2; 8 positions match TRBD1. Germline assignment: CDR1 MRHNA and CDR2 SNTAGT. The CDR3 totals 13 residues. Losses at the gene ends were 7 bases for V and 6 bases for J; bases not matched to a gene: 4. CDR3 protein: CASKDRVSGELFF. DNA of the CDR3: TGTGCCAGCAAGGACAGGGTGTCCGGGGAGCTGTTTTTT.

Only one count was recorded for this clone. The chain links TRBV7-2 to TRBJ1-1; weak D call: TRBD1 (6 bases). The length of the CDR3 is 17 residues. V was cut by 1 base and J by 2 bases, with 17 bases left in between. CDR1 and CDR2 (germline): SGHTA, FQGNSA. CDR3 protein: CASSLEGLPDSNTEAFF. The DNA of the CDR3 is TGTGCCAGCAGCTTAGAGGGCCTCCCGGACAGTAACACTGAAGCTTTCTTT.

Written as DNA, the CDR3 is TGTGCCAGCAGCGATACAGGGAGGGGAGAGACCCAGTACTTC. Translation: CASSDTGRGETQYF. The J gene is TRBJ2-5, the V gene TRBV7-9; tentatively, D is TRBD2 (7 bases). The ends were cut back, 5 bases at V and 4 bases at J, with 14 bases in the middle. Per germline, CDR1 SEHNR and CDR2 FQNEAQ (reference sequence). The CDR3 length is 14 residues.

The chain is built from TRBV7-9 and TRBJ2-5; D ambiguous. The CDR3 has 10 residues. The V gene lost 5 bases and the J gene lost 2 bases, with 0 bases spanning the gap. Germline lookup yields CDR1 SEHNR and CDR2 FQNEAQ (reference sequence). The CDR3 protein is CASSQETQYF. The CDR3 DNA sequence: TGTGCCAGCAGCCAAGAGACCCAGTACTTC.

The chain uses TRBV27 and TRBJ2-1, with D possibly matching TRBD2 (5 bases). Germline loops: CDR1 MNHEY, CDR2 SMNVEV (reference sequence). Trimming took off 6 bases at V and 6 bases at J, with 18 bases between the two ends. This CDR3 has 15 amino acids. The CDR3 DNA is TGTGCCAGCAGCCCCCGGAGGTTTATGTTCAATGAGCAGTTCTTC. Translating it yields CASSPRRFMFNEQFF.

The V and J genes are TRBV13 and TRBJ1-1; a weak D match, TRBD1 (5 bases). This CDR3 is built from 14 residues. Germline V gives CDR1 PRHDT, CDR2 FYEKMQ (reference sequence). The germline V and J ends were trimmed by 5 bases and 3 bases, with 13 bases remaining between them. DNA of the CDR3: TGTGCCAGCAGCCGGGCGGGGGTGTACACTGAAGCTTTCTTT. As protein: CASSRAGVYTEAFF.

V usage is TRBV7-9 and J usage is TRBJ1-2; a weak D match, TRBD1 (6 bases). CDR1 is SEHNR, CDR2 FQNEAQ, per germline (reference sequence). The V and J ends lost 4 bases and 4 bases respectively, with 19 bases between them. The CDR3 runs 16 residues. CDR3 amino acids: CASSSPNRALGYGYTF. In DNA form, the CDR3 reads TGTGCCAGCAGCTCCCCTAACAGGGCCTTAGGCTATGGCTACACCTTC.

The chain uses TRBV5-5 and TRBJ1-2; D is ambiguous. Trimming took 0 bases from V and 3 from J, leaving 12 bases between them. The CDR3 contains 15 residues. Germline loops: CDR1 SGHKS, CDR2 YYEKEE (reference sequence). The DNA for the CDR3 is TGTGCCAGCAGCTTGGTAAGGGTCCCCCACTATGGCTACACCTTC. It yields the protein CASSLVRVPHYGYTF.

The CDR3 region has the DNA TGTGCCAGCAGCCCCAGGGTTGGCGAGCAGTACTTC. It specifies CASSPRVGEQYF. The chain uses TRBV12-3 or TRBV12-4 and TRBJ2-7, with D possibly matching TRBD1 (5 bases). This CDR3 has 12 amino acids. V was pared by 6 bases and J by 6 bases, with 12 bases between.

The chain employs TRBV10-3 and TRBJ1-5; D remains ambiguous. Trimming removed 0 bases at V and 0 bases at J, with 12 bases between. The length of the CDR3 is 17 residues. Germline V gene sequence: CDR1 ENHRY, CDR2 SYGVKD. The CDR3 here is CAISESGTHYSNQPQHF. CDR3 in DNA: TGTGCCATCAGTGAGTCCGGTACACATTATAGCAATCAGCCCCAGCATTTT.

V and J are TRBV4-1 and TRBJ2-1; 11 bases map to TRBD2. The CDR3 sequence is 15 residues long. Per the germline V gene, CDR1 is MGHRA and CDR2 is YSYEKL. Germline trimming cut 3 bases from V and 4 bases from J; bases unmatched to any gene: 2. CDR3 coding DNA: TGCGCCAGCAGCCAGACTAGCGGGATGTACAATGAGCAGTTCTTC. As protein: CASSQTSGMYNEQFF.

The chain joins TRBV11-2 to TRBJ2-2; no reliable D call. CDR3 length equals 15 residues. V lost 5 bases and J lost 2, with 12 bases in between. CDR1 is SGHAT and CDR2 is FQNNGV in the germline V gene. CDR3 region: CASSLRAFNTGELFF. DNA of the CDR3: TGTGCCAGCAGCCTCCGGGCCTTCAACACCGGGGAGCTGTTTTTT. Combining the CDR3 with reference TRBV11-2 and TRBJ2-2 gives the whole variable domain EAGVAQSPRYKIIEKRQSVAFWCNPISGHATLYWYQQILGQGPKLLIQFQNNGVVDDSQLPKDRFSAERLKGVDSTLKIQPAKLEDSAVYLCASSLRAFNTGELFFGEGSRLTVL.

This chain links TRBV12-3 or TRBV12-4 with TRBJ1-2, with a possible D match to TRBD1 (5 bases). Trimming pared 0 bases from V and 8 bases from J, leaving 10 bases between. The length of the CDR3 is 13 residues. The CDR3 DNA reads as TGTGCCAGCAGTTTAGCAGGGGCCGGGGGCTACACCTTC. Protein: CASSLAGAGGYTF.

This chain uses TRBV6-5 with TRBJ1-1; D remains ambiguous. The V end lost 5 bases, the J end lost 0 bases, and 7 bases lay between the germline ends. In germline, CDR1 is MNHEY, CDR2 SVGAGI. The CDR3 consists of 13 residues. Here the CDR3 DNA reads TGTGCCAGCAGTAATCAGGTGAACACTGAAGCTTTCTTT. Residues: CASSNQVNTEAFF.

The chain links TRBV28 to TRBJ2-3; maybe TRBD2 (6 bases). The CDR3 runs 16 residues. V gave up 6 bases and J gave up 2 bases, with 18 bases separating them. Germline CDR1 and CDR2: MDHEN and SYDVKM. The CDR3: CASSDPSGGATDTQYF. The CDR3 DNA reads TGTGCCAGCAGCGACCCCTCGGGCGGGGCCACAGATACGCAGTATTTT. The full variable domain, completed using reference TRBV28 and TRBJ2-3, is DVKVTQSSRYLVKRTGEKVFLECVQDMDHENMFWYRQDPGLGLRLIYFSYDVKMKEKGDIPEGYSVSREKKERFSLILESASTNQTSMYLCASSDPSGGATDTQYFGPGTRLTVL.

The gene calls are TRBV6-4 and TRBJ2-2, with 13 bases aligning to TRBD2. In germline, CDR1 is MRHNA, CDR2 SNTAGT. V dropped 2 bases and J dropped 0; count of bases not matched to a gene: 3. The CDR3 is 18 amino acids. The CDR3 coding sequence is TGTGCCAGCAGTGACGGAACTAGCGGGAGGGCGAACACCGGGGAGCTGTTTTTT. Residues: CASSDGTSGRANTGELFF.

This chain uses TRBV7-2 with TRBJ2-2; D is unclear. CDR1 SGHTA and CDR2 FQGNSA come from the germline V gene. The length of the CDR3 is 13 residues. V lost 1 base and J 7 bases, leaving 7 bases between the germline ends. CDR3 coding DNA: TGTGCCAGCAGCTTAGGGACCTACGGGGAGCTGTTTTTT. It encodes CASSLGTYGELFF.

The V gene is TRBV11-2, the J gene TRBJ2-1; D is unclear. Looked up from germline, CDR1 is SGHAT and CDR2 is FQNNGV. This CDR3 contains 13 residues. V dropped 0 bases and J dropped 6 bases, with 6 bases sitting between them. Written as DNA, the CDR3 is TGTGCCAGCAGCTTAGAGACGCCCAATGAGCAGTTCTTC. It encodes CASSLETPNEQFF.

This clone was detected once. The chain joins TRBV29-1 to TRBJ1-2; TRBD1 might be the D (5 bases). This CDR3 has 14 amino acids. Trimming removed 6 bases at V and 0 bases at J, with 14 bases between. Germline lookup yields CDR1 SQVTM and CDR2 ANQGSEA. For the CDR3, the DNA is TGCAGCGTAACGTCAGAGGGGCCTAACTATGGCTACACCTTC. Translation gives CSVTSEGPNYGYTF.

The chain links TRBV7-9 to TRBJ1-1; TRBD1 matches 8 bases. With 7 bases clipped from V and 0 bases from J, the junction kept 7 bases outside the gene matches. Per the germline V gene, CDR1 is SEHNR and CDR2 is FQNEAQ (reference sequence). The CDR3 loop spans 15 amino acids. CDR3 protein: CASTRTGSMNTEAFF. CDR3 sequence (DNA): TGTGCCAGCACCCGGACAGGGTCCATGAACACTGAAGCTTTCTTT.

The chain couples TRBV7-9 to TRBJ2-3, with 9 bases matching TRBD1. From germline, CDR1 is SEHNR and CDR2 FQNEAQ (reference sequence). V trimming: 1 base; J trimming: 5 bases; junction bases outside the gene matches: 4. There are 15 residues in the CDR3. Here the CDR3 DNA reads TGTGCCAGCAGCTTAGACAGGGGGCACAGAGATACGCAGTATTTT. Its translation: CASSLDRGHRDTQYF.

The rearrangement joins TRBV5-1 to TRBJ2-3, with D perhaps TRBD1 or TRBD2 (6 bases each). The CDR3 runs 15 residues. Trimming removed 4 bases from V and 6 bases from J, with 18 bases in between. Germline CDR1 SGHRS, CDR2 YFSETQ. The chain's CDR3 is CASSPEGGRFDTQYF. In DNA, the CDR3 is TGCGCCAGCAGCCCTGAGGGGGGACGCTTTGATACGCAGTATTTT.